Sequencing of this T cell receptor beta chain was carried out in a study of Graves' ophthalmopathy and Graves' hyperthyroidism. As for the study in general: Over 18 months of follow-up, stable hyperthyroidism required that no ophthalmopathy appear. Study-level results: Ophthalmopathy cases were distinguished from stable hyperthyroidism by a 13-signature model, reaching around 90% sensitivity and 81.08% specificity.

CDR3 regions of TCR beta were amplified from RNA transcripts. Scientists carried out first-round RT-PCR using HTBI primers and then a second-round multiplex PCR. TCRdb redid the calling of the multiplex PCR reads with MiXCR, one entry per CDR3 protein. There are roughly 600,000 distinct CDR3 sequences in the sample; under 45% occur only once, and around 4% lies in the top ten. Germline V gene lookup returns CDR1 MGHRA and CDR2 YSYEKL. This CDR3 is 14 amino acids long. Turning to this clonotype: The antigen is unknown. Possible read error: a much larger clone is one base away.

The sequencing input was peripheral blood or thyroid tissue (not recorded which). V and J are TRBV4-1 and TRBJ1-2, with unresolved D. This receptor was obtained from an adult man with Graves' hyperthyroidism. This CDR3 reads CAGSQVGGNYGYTF. CDR3 DNA sequence: TGCGCCGGCAGCCAAGTGGGAGGGAACTATGGCTACACCTTC.